This is a list of T cell receptor beta chains from one sample in a study of T cell clones after liver transplantation. The method was immunoSEQ multiplex PCR; TCRdb's version includes in-frame clones alone and lacks a portion of them. The sample has about 76,000 clones; roughly 85% are singletons. The sample here was CD4+ T cells from blood, taken at the 22-month timepoint. The source of these receptors is a human patient who received a liver transplant. The graft donor may be the source of some T cells. The CDR3 runs from the conserved cysteine through the conserved F or W. The D gene is left open where the match is weak. Rows may omit the clone size; those that give it use once, few, many or a size class.

v_gene	j_gene	abundance	d_gene	CDR3nt	CDR3aa
TRBV6-1	TRBJ2-5	NA	TRBD1	TGTGCCAGCAGTGACGGAGACAGGGGAAATCGCGAGACCCAGTACTTC	CASSDGDRGNRETQYF
TRBV28	TRBJ2-1	NA	TRBD2	TGTGCCAGCTGCAGCGGGAGGGCGTATAATGAGCAGTTCTTC	CASCSGRAYNEQFF
TRBV7-9	TRBJ1-2	few	NA	TGTGCCAGCAGCTTAGCGGGCCGGCTAACCACTAACTATGGCTACACCTTC	CASSLAGRLTTNYGYTF
TRBV5-5	TRBJ1-5	NA	NA	TGTGCCAGCAGCTTAAGTCTAGCGGACAATCAGCCCCAGCATTTT	CASSLSLADNQPQHF
TRBV7-2	TRBJ2-7	few	TRBD2	TGTGCCAGCCAACTAGCGGGAGTTGGCGAGCAGTACTTC	CASQLAGVGEQYF
TRBV4-1	TRBJ2-2	NA	TRBD2	TGCGCCAGCAGCCAATTTGGCAGCGGGAGTAGGTCCGGGGAGCTGTTTTTT	CASSQFGSGSRSGELFF
TRBV7-2	TRBJ1-2	NA	NA	TGTGCCAGCAGCCTCATAGGCATCGGGGGCTACACCTTC	CASSLIGIGGYTF
TRBV6-5	TRBJ2-7	NA	TRBD1	TGTGCCAGCAGAAACCCAGGGGGCCTCGAGCAGTACTTC	CASRNPGGLEQYF
TRBV5-1	TRBJ2-1	once	TRBD2	TGCGCCAGCAGCCCTGGGGGTAGCGGGATCTACAATGAGCAGTTCTTC	CASSPGGSGIYNEQFF
TRBV7-2	TRBJ2-5	once	NA	TGTGCCAGCAGCCTACGAAGATATCAGGAGACCCAGTACTTC	CASSLRRYQETQYF
TRBV5-1	TRBJ1-6	NA	NA	TGCGCCAGCAGCTTGTACAACAGTCAGAATTCACCCCTCCACTTT	CASSLYNSQNSPLHF
TRBV28	TRBJ1-5	NA	NA	TGTGCCAGCACCTTAAGCAGGAACAACTGGCCCCAGCATTTT	CASTLSRNNWPQHF
TRBV5-6	TRBJ2-3	NA	NA	TGTGCCAGCACCGAACCCGGAGGTAGCACAGATACGCAGTATTTT	CASTEPGGSTDTQYF
TRBV19	TRBJ1-6	once	NA	TGTGCCAGTAGTATAGGATATGCGGGACGGAGAAATTCACCCCTCCACTTT	CASSIGYAGRRNSPLHF
TRBV13	TRBJ2-3	NA	TRBD2	TGTGCCAGCAGCGTCGGACTAGCGGGGGTAGATACGCAGTATTTT	CASSVGLAGVDTQYF
TRBV27	TRBJ1-1	NA	NA	TGTGCCAGCAGGCCACAGGGAATGAACACTGAAGCTTTCTTT	CASRPQGMNTEAFF
TRBV28	TRBJ2-1	NA	NA	TGTGCCAGCATTCAGGGAGGAAATCGGGGATACAATGAGCAGTTCTTC	CASIQGGNRGYNEQFF
TRBV4-2	TRBJ2-1	NA	TRBD2	TGTGCCAGCAGCCCCCCCGGGGGGGGCGTCGGCAATGAGCAGTTCTTC	CASSPPGGGVGNEQFF
TRBV7-2	TRBJ2-7	NA	TRBD2	TGTGCCAGCAGCTTGACTAGCGGGGAATCCTACGAGCAGTACTTC	CASSLTSGESYEQYF
TRBV11-3	TRBJ2-5	NA	TRBD2	TGTGCCAGCAACAACGGACTAGCAGAAGAGACCCAGTACTTC	CASNNGLAEETQYF
TRBV6-5	TRBJ1-5	NA	NA	TGTGCCAGCAGTTACGGGGGGAGTAATCAGCCCCAGCATTTT	CASSYGGSNQPQHF
TRBV5-4	TRBJ1-2	few	TRBD1	TGTGCCAGCCAATCAGGGACAGGGGCTTTAAACTATGGCTACACCTTC	CASQSGTGALNYGYTF
TRBV27	TRBJ2-5	NA	TRBD2	TGTGCCAGCAGTTTCCGTTACACAGGGAGGCTAGCGGGAGGGCCCAGGGAGACCCAGTACTTC	CASSFRYTGRLAGGPRETQYF
TRBV29-1	TRBJ2-1	NA	NA	TGCAGCGTTCGACGGGAGATTTACAATGAGCAGTTCTTC	CSVRREIYNEQFF
TRBV14	TRBJ2-5	NA	TRBD2	TGTGCCAGCAGCCAAGATCCACTCGGGCTAGCGGGAGGGGGCTACCAAGAGACCCAGTACTTC	CASSQDPLGLAGGGYQETQYF
TRBV7-2	TRBJ1-1	NA	NA	TGTGCCAGCAGCCGACCTGGGGGGTTTAACACTGAAGCTTTCTTT	CASSRPGGFNTEAFF
TRBV6-1	TRBJ1-5	NA	NA	TGTGCCAGCAGTGACCTGAATGATCAGCCCCAGCATTTT	CASSDLNDQPQHF
TRBV18	TRBJ1-3	few	NA	TGTGCCAGCTCACCAACGGCAGATGGAAACACCATATATTTT	CASSPTADGNTIYF
TRBV6-5	TRBJ1-1	NA	NA	TGTGCCAGCAGACCTCAGAACCCCTCGGGAGCTTTCTTT	CASRPQNPSGAFF
TRBV10-2	TRBJ1-3	NA	NA	TGCGCCAGCAGTGTGGAGGGAAACACCATATATTTT	CASSVEGNTIYF
TRBV19	TRBJ1-2	NA	NA	TGTGCCAGTAGTTTTGTCAGCGTTGATGGCTACACCTTC	CASSFVSVDGYTF
TRBV7-2	TRBJ1-2	few	NA	TGTGCCAGCAGCTTAGTTGGATATGGCTACACCTTC	CASSLVGYGYTF
TRBV10-3	TRBJ1-1	once	NA	TGTGCCATCAGTGAGTTAGGGCCGGGTTTAGACACTGAAGCTTTCTTT	CAISELGPGLDTEAFF
TRBV11-2	TRBJ2-1	once	NA	TGTGCCAGCAGCCTGCAGAGAAACAATGAGCAGTTCTTC	CASSLQRNNEQFF
TRBV6-5	TRBJ2-5	NA	NA	TGTGCCAGCAGCCGTCAAGAGACCCAGTACTTC	CASSRQETQYF
TRBV6-6	TRBJ1-1	few	NA	TGTGCCAGCAGCCCGGGGGCGGATCCCCTTGAAGCTTTCTTT	CASSPGADPLEAFF
TRBV7-6	TRBJ2-1	NA	TRBD2	TGTGCCAGCAGCCTGTGGGCCGGGACTAGCGGGAACAATGAGCAGTTCTTC	CASSLWAGTSGNNEQFF
TRBV28	TRBJ2-5	NA	NA	TGTGCCAGCAGTTCGTCGGGAGACGGTGAGGAGACCCAGTACTTC	CASSSSGDGEETQYF
TRBV4-2	TRBJ1-3	NA	NA	TGTGCCAGCAGCCCCCTAGGGAACAGGGTTCACTCTGGAAACACCATATATTTT	CASSPLGNRVHSGNTIYF
TRBV30	TRBJ1-5	few	NA	TGTGCCTGGAGTAGGCAGGGCAATCAGCCCCAGCATTTT	CAWSRQGNQPQHF
TRBV27	TRBJ1-2	NA	NA	TGTGCCAGCAGTTTTAATGGGAACTATGGCTACACCTTC	CASSFNGNYGYTF
TRBV5-2	TRBJ2-6	NA	NA	TGTGCCAGCAAGAAGCTAGGAGAGTACCAAAGTCGGGCCAACGTCCTGACTTTC	CASKKLGEYQSRANVLTF
TRBV7-2	TRBJ2-7	NA	NA	TGTGCCAGCAGCCCATCCAGGGCCTCCTACGAGCAGTACTTC	CASSPSRASYEQYF
TRBV4-2	TRBJ1-4	once	NA	TGTGCCAGCAGCCAAGATCAGGCCTCACTGAATGAAAAACTGTTTTTT	CASSQDQASLNEKLFF
TRBV6-5	TRBJ2-7	NA	NA	TGTGCCAGCAGCGCCGGGACATGGGGTATGGAGTACTTC	CASSAGTWGMEYF
TRBV7-2	TRBJ2-7	NA	TRBD1	TGTGCCAGCAGCTCGACAGGGGCACTACCCGAGCAGTACTTC	CASSSTGALPEQYF
TRBV9	TRBJ1-2	NA	TRBD1	TGTGCCAGCAGCGCCCTGGGGGGGACAGCTAATCGCTACACCTTC	CASSALGGTANRYTF
TRBV7-9	TRBJ1-2	few	NA	TGTGCCAGCAGCTTAGAAGTCCGGTTTGGGTTAAGCGACCATGGCTACACCTTC	CASSLEVRFGLSDHGYTF
TRBV5-6	TRBJ2-3	NA	TRBD2	TGTGCCAGCAGCACAACTAGCGGGAGAAGAGATACGCAGTATTTT	CASSTTSGRRDTQYF
TRBV9	TRBJ1-2	NA	NA	TGTGCCAGCAGCGTAGGACAGACCCCTAACTATGGCTACACCTTC	CASSVGQTPNYGYTF
TRBV4-3	TRBJ2-7	NA	TRBD2	TGCGCCAGCAGCCAAGATGGTAGCGGGGGGGCCGGGGAGCAGTACTTC	CASSQDGSGGAGEQYF
TRBV9	TRBJ1-2	NA	NA	TGTGCCAGCAGCCCAACGGTTAGGGACTATGGCTACACCTTC	CASSPTVRDYGYTF
TRBV18	TRBJ2-3	NA	NA	TGTGCCAGCTCCCCCATATCCCAGGGAGCAGATACGCAGTATTTT	CASSPISQGADTQYF
TRBV5-3	TRBJ1-1	NA	NA	TGTGCCAGAAGCTTGGAGCCAGATCAAGAAGCTTTCTTT	CARSLEPDQEAFF
TRBV19	TRBJ2-3	NA	TRBD2	TGTGCCAGTACCCCGCGGGGGGGCTTGAGCACAGATACGCAGTATTTT	CASTPRGGLSTDTQYF
TRBV19	TRBJ1-1	NA	TRBD1	TGTGCCAGTAGGAATAGGACAGGGCGGGGCACTGAAGCTTTCTTT	CASRNRTGRGTEAFF
TRBV18	TRBJ2-7	NA	TRBD2	TGTGCCAGCTCCCCAAGGGAGGGAGACGAGCAGTACTTC	CASSPREGDEQYF
TRBV9	TRBJ1-2	few	NA	TGTGCCAGCAGCCGACAGAGGGACCGAGCCAAGTACACCTTC	CASSRQRDRAKYTF